This entry lists 4 T cell receptor beta chains sequenced from one sample in a study of identical twins (dated by TCRdb to about 2016). Libraries were built with 5' RACE. This sample was sequenced with an Illumina HiSeq 2000. TCRdb redid the processing of the public reads, applying fastp at Q25 and MiXCR, and retained in-frame beta chains. Every entry covers one CDR3 protein and lists the most common genes and DNA from its rows. Here the sample has under 800,000 distinct CDR3 sequences; over 20% occur a single time. 4% to 5.5% of the sample rests with the top ten. These data also featured in a second study, about T cells expressing NK-cell markers.

Sequences were obtained from PBMCs. These receptors were collected from a woman under 30 in good health.

This clonotype was observed a few times. J is TRBJ2-1 and V is TRBV20-1; D might be TRBD2 (6 bases). Germline V gene lookup returns CDR1 DFQATT and CDR2 SNEGSKA (reference sequence). This CDR3 spans 15 amino acids. The V gene lost 6 bases and the J gene lost 6 bases, with 21 bases spanning the gap. CDR3 sequence: CSAADAGRTSNEQFF. CDR3 nucleotides: TGCAGTGCGGCGGACGCGGGGCGCACCTCCAATGAGCAGTTCTTC.

The chain couples TRBV10-3 to TRBJ2-3, with D perhaps TRBD1 or TRBD2 (5 bases each). CDR1 is ENHRY, CDR2 SYGVKD, per germline. The CDR3 length is 18 residues. V lost 4 bases, J lost 1 base, and 21 bases lay in between. CDR3 bases: TGTGCCATCAGTGGTTCCGGGACCGGCAGAGGAGGCACAGATACGCAGTATTTT. It encodes CAISGSGTGRGGTDTQYF.

This clonotype was picked up a small number of times. The chain recombines TRBV5-1 with TRBJ2-5, with a tentative D call TRBD1 (5 bases). Deletions cut 2 bases from V and 5 bases from J, with 13 bases between. Germline CDR1 SGHRS, CDR2 YFSETQ. The CDR3 extends over 14 amino acids. The CDR3 coding sequence is TGCGCCAGCAGCTTAGGACGGTCAGGGGAGACCCAGTACTTC. Amino acids: CASSLGRSGETQYF.

The V and J genes are TRBV7-2 and TRBJ2-7, with D uncertain. The CDR3 length is 12 residues. Germline CDR1 is SGHTA and CDR2 is FQGNSA. Deletions cut 3 bases from V and 3 bases from J, with 6 bases between. The CDR3, as DNA: TGTGCCAGCAGCTTCGATGTCTACGAGCAGTACTTC. Protein product: CASSFDVYEQYF.